What follows are 12 T cell receptor beta chains derived from one specimen sequenced in a study of tumor-infiltrating lymphocytes in primary liver carcinoma. From about 19-30 mg of unsorted bulk tissue, DNA and RNA were co-extracted together. With about 470 ng total RNA as template and a constant-region primer, TCR beta cDNA was made. Slightly modified ARM-PCR with three nested multiplex PCR rounds yielded TCR beta libraries. With TRBV1-TRBV30 forward primers and a C-beta reverse primer, the first two PCR rounds were run for 10 to 11 cycles each. TCRdb independently ran MiXCR on the multiplex PCR reads; one entry per CDR3 protein. The sample lists tens of thousands of distinct CDR3 sequences, 55% to 75% occurring once. The sample consisted of liver tumor tissue from sampling region 5. Subset specified: tumor region T5, tumor centre. All receptors derive from a man aged 35 to 55 with primary liver carcinoma and hepatitis B virus infection.

A few counts support this clonotype. This may arise from a read error, as a much more abundant clone is one base away. The conserved phenylalanine or tryptophan is not found at the CDR3 terminus, so this likely reflects a read error. V is TRBV12-3 or TRBV12-4 and J is TRBJ1-1; no reliable D call. This CDR3 has 13 amino acids. The V end lost 6 bases, the J end lost 5 bases, and 13 bases lay between the germline ends. CDR3 DNA sequence: TGTGCCAGCAGCCCCAACATCTTGACTGAAGCTTTCTCT. It translates to CASSPNILTEAFS.

Of note for this clonotype: The junction does not match germline at one end; this may be a read error. The rearrangement uses TRBV4-2 and TRBJ2-7; TRBD2 aligns across 7 bases. Germline-derived CDR1 and CDR2 are LGHNA and YNFKEQ. CDR3 length equals 15 residues. CDR3 residues: CASSVQRDGGYEQYF. In DNA, the CDR3 is TGTGCCAGCAGCGTTCAGCGGGACGGGGGATACGAGCAGTATTTC.

Only a few counts were recorded for this clonotype. The chain carries TRBV28 and TRBJ2-5; D might be TRBD2 (5 bases). The CDR3 spans 16 residues. V lost 1 base and J 5 bases, leaving 17 bases between the germline ends. Germline V gene sequence: CDR1 MDHEN, CDR2 SYDVKM. The CDR3 DNA follows: TGTGCCAGCAGTTTATTCGAAGAAACTCGAGGGGAGACCCAGTACTTC. Protein: CASSLFEETRGETQYF.

Remarks on this clonotype: The junction and the germline gene differ at one end; a read error may be behind it. V usage is TRBV6-5 and J usage is TRBJ2-6; TRBD1 matches 9 bases. CDR1 and CDR2 from the germline V gene are MNHEY and SVGAGI. The CDR3 runs 18 residues. CDR3 loop: CASSLWTGVKAGADVLTF. CDR3 DNA sequence: TGTGCCAGTAGTCTTTGGACAGGGGTGAAAGCTGGGGCCGACGTCCTGACTTTC.

This clonotype has more than one count but fewer than ten. This likely comes from a read error, as the CDR3 has no conserved phenylalanine or tryptophan at its end. The V gene is TRBV29-1, the J gene TRBJ2-7; no reliable D call. Deletions cut 1 base from V and 5 bases from J, with 9 bases between. CDR3 length: 12 amino acids. Germline CDR1 is SQVTM and CDR2 is ANQGSEA. CDR3 DNA sequence: TGCAGCGTTGAAGTAAGAACAGACGAGCAGTACTTA. This codes for CSVEVRTDEQYL.

Remarks on this clonotype: This may be a read error: a much more frequent sequence differs by one nucleotide. The J gene is TRBJ1-2, the V gene TRBV14; D unresolved. Germline CDR1 reads SGHDN; CDR2 reads FVKESK. CDR3 length equals 17 residues. CDR3 DNA: TGTGCCAGCAGCCACACCAGCTTAGGCAGTTCTAACTATGGCTACATCTTC. Its translation is CASSHTSLGSSNYGYIF.

Within the sample, this clonotype is medium-sized (0.01 to 0.1%). The chain employs TRBV11-3 and TRBJ2-1, with no clear D. The CDR3 extends over 15 amino acids. Germline values: CDR1 SGHNT, CDR2 YENEEA. V was cut by 5 bases and J by 6 bases, with 17 bases left in between. CDR3 residues: CASSMSGLGPNEQFF. In DNA, the CDR3 is TGTGCCAGCAGCATGTCTGGTCTAGGGCCCAATGAGCAGTTCTTC.

This clonotype has a handful of counts. Given a much more abundant clone one base away, this may be a read error. The chain recombines TRBV4-1 with TRBJ2-7; 12 bases align to TRBD2. This CDR3 region has 15 residues. Germline V gene data show CDR1 as MGHRA and CDR2 as YSYEKL. CDR3 residues: CASSHTSGRTYGQYF. DNA of the CDR3: TGCGCCAGCAGCCATACTAGCGGGAGGACCTACGGGCAGTACTTC.

In the case of this clonotype: One junction end disagrees with the germline gene, perhaps due to a read error. V is TRBV12-3 or TRBV12-4 and J is TRBJ1-5; D possibly corresponds to TRBD1 (5 bases). The CDR3 covers 14 residues. CDR3 amino acids: CASNLLGGYQPQHF. The DNA of the CDR3 is TGTGCCAGCAATTTATTGGGGGGGTACCAGCCCCAGCATTTT.

This clonotype has only one observation. Because it lacks the conserved phenylalanine or tryptophan at the end, this CDR3 is likely a read error. The chain has TRBV6-6 and TRBJ2-3; D ambiguous. Trimming pared 5 bases from V and 2 bases from J, leaving 11 bases between. This CDR3 comprises 14 residues. Germline CDR1 is MNHNY and CDR2 is SVGAGI (reference sequence). The CDR3 sequence: CASSHRQDTDTQYV. The CDR3 bases are TGTGCCAGCAGTCACAGACAAGACACAGATACGCAGTATGTT.

A remark on this clonotype: An end of the junction differs from the germline gene, which may be a read error. CDR3 coding DNA: TGTGCCAGCAGCTTATTTCAAACAACGAAAGAGATCCAGTACTTC. It codes for CASSLFQTTKEIQYF. The chain joins TRBV11-2 to TRBJ2-5; D not certain. Per the germline V gene, CDR1 is SGHAT and CDR2 is FQNNGV. The CDR3 has 15 residues.

This clonotype was detected ten times or more. The rearrangement uses TRBV4-2 and TRBJ2-1; tentatively, D is TRBD2 (8 bases). This CDR3 comprises 18 residues. V was trimmed by 0 bases and J by 13 bases, leaving 28 bases between them. The germline V gene has CDR1 LGHNA and CDR2 YNFKEQ. The CDR3 protein is CASSQEDRYTGLAGRQFF. The DNA of the CDR3 is TGTGCCAGCAGCCAAGAGGACAGGTACACTGGCCTAGCGGGCCGTCAGTTCTTC.